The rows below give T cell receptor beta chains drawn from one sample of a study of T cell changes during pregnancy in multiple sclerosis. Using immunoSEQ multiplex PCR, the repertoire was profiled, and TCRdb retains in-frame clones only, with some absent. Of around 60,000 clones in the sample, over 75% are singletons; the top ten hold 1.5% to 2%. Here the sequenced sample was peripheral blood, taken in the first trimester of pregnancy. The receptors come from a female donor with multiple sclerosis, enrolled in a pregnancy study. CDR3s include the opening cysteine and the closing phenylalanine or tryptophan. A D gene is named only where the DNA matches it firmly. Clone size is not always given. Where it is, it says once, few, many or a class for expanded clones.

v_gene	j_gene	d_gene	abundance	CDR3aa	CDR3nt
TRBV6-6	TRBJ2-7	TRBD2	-	CASSYSGLADSYEQYF	TGTGCCAGCAGTTACTCCGGACTAGCGGACTCCTACGAGCAGTACTTC
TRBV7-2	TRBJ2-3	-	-	CASSPTPPDTQYF	TGTGCCAGCAGCCCAACTCCACCAGATACGCAGTATTTT
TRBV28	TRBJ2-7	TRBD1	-	CASRPRDRSSYEQYF	TGTGCCAGCAGGCCCCGGGACAGGAGCTCCTACGAGCAGTACTTC
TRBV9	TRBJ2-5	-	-	CASSASLVSGETQYF	TGTGCCAGCAGCGCGTCACTAGTCTCCGGGGAGACCCAGTACTTC
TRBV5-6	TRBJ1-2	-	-	CASSLGGPGYTF	TGTGCCAGCAGCTTGGGGGGGCCTGGCTACACCTTC
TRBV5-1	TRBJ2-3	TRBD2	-	CASSKTSGIPDTQYF	TGCGCCAGCAGCAAGACTAGCGGGATCCCAGATACGCAGTATTTT
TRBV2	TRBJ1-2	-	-	CASSEQWGYTF	TGTGCCAGCAGTGAGCAGTGGGGCTACACCTTC
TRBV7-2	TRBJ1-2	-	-	CASSGEDDYYGYTF	TGTGCCAGCAGCGGGGAGGACGATTACTATGGCTACACCTTC
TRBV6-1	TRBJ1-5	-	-	CASSVLGGADQPQHF	TGTGCCAGCAGTGTTTTGGGAGGGGCGGATCAGCCCCAGCATTTT
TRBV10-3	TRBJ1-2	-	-	CAISELVQLQGTGGYTF	TGTGCCATCAGTGAGCTTGTTCAGTTGCAAGGGACTGGAGGCTACACCTTC
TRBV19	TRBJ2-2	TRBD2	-	CASCTLAGDYTGELFF	TGTGCCAGTTGTACCCTAGCGGGAGATTACACCGGGGAGCTGTTTTTT
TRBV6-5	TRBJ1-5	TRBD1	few	CASGQGIGQPQHF	TGTGCCAGCGGACAGGGCATTGGACAGCCCCAGCATTTT
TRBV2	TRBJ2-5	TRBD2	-	CASRTGTSLFKTQYF	TGTGCCAGCAGAACCGGGACTAGCCTGTTTAAGACCCAGTACTTC
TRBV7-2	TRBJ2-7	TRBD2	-	CASSGRGGLAGGYEQYF	TGTGCCAGCAGCGGTCGGGGAGGACTAGCGGGAGGGTACGAGCAGTACTTC
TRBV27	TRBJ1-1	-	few	CASSIHRANTEAFF	TGTGCCAGCAGTATCCACAGGGCGAACACTGAAGCTTTCTTT
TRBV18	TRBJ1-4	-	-	CASHSGSNEKLFF	TGTGCCAGCCACTCGGGGAGTAATGAAAAACTGTTTTTT
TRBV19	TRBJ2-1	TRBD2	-	CASRPRGQGTSGSFNEQFF	TGTGCCAGTAGACCCCGGGGACAGGGGACTAGCGGGAGTTTTAATGAGCAGTTCTTC
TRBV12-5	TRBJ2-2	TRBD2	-	CASGFRERGTGELFF	TGTGCTAGTGGTTTTCGGGAGCGGGGCACCGGGGAGCTGTTTTTT
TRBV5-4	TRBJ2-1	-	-	CASSSPSYNEQFF	TGTGCCAGCAGCTCTCCCTCCTACAATGAGCAGTTCTTC
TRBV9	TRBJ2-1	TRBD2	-	CASSAIGTRGNEQFF	TGTGCCAGCAGCGCGATCGGGACTAGGGGTAATGAGCAGTTCTTC
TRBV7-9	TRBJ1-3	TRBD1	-	CASSFRQGFSGNTIYF	TGTGCCAGCAGCTTCCGACAGGGTTTCTCTGGAAACACCATATATTTT
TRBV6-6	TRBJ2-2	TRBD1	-	CASNPDRGWTGELFF	TGTGCCAGCAACCCTGACAGGGGGTGGACCGGGGAGCTGTTTTTT
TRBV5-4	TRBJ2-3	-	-	CASSLDAGSEVDTQYF	TGTGCCAGCAGCTTGGATGCGGGAAGCGAGGTAGATACGCAGTATTTT
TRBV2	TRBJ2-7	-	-	CASSEANARAYRTYEQYF	TGTGCCAGCAGTGAAGCAAATGCCAGGGCCTATCGAACCTACGAGCAGTACTTC
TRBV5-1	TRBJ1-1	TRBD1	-	CASSLGQLMNTEAFF	TGCGCCAGCAGCCTGGGACAGTTAATGAACACTGAAGCTTTCTTT
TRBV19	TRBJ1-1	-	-	CASSPSVGGTAEAFF	TGTGCCAGTAGTCCATCCGTCGGGGGGACCGCTGAAGCTTTCTTT
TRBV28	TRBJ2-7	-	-	CASSLAAGRRYEQYF	TGTGCCAGCAGTTTAGCAGCGGGCCGACGGTACGAGCAGTACTTC
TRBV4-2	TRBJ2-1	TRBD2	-	CASSHQREDEQFF	TGTGCCAGCAGCCATCAACGGGAGGATGAGCAGTTCTTC
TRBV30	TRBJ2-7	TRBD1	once	CAWTRTGAENEQYF	TGTGCCTGGACCCGAACAGGGGCGGAGAACGAGCAGTACTTC
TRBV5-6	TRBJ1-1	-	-	CASSLDRDTEAFF	TGTGCCAGCAGCTTGGACCGCGACACTGAAGCTTTCTTT
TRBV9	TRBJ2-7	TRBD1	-	CASSYSTGDFYEQYF	TGTGCCAGCAGCTACTCGACAGGGGACTTCTACGAGCAGTACTTC
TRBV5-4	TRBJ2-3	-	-	CASSPSSTDTQYF	TGTGCCAGCAGCCCAAGCAGCACAGATACGCAGTATTTT
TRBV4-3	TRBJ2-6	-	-	CASSQDGGTGANVLTF	TGCGCCAGCAGCCAAGATGGGGGCACTGGGGCCAACGTCCTGACTTTC
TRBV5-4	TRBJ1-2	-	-	CASTLSAADNYGYTF	TGTGCCAGCACCCTTAGTGCGGCAGATAACTATGGCTACACCTTC
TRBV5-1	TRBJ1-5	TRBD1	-	CANRQGGDSNQPQHF	TGCGCCAATAGACAGGGCGGTGATAGCAATCAGCCCCAGCATTTT
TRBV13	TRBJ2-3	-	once	CASSSRTDTQYF	TGTGCCAGCAGTTCGCGAACAGATACGCAGTATTTT
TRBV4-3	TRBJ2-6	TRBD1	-	CASSHAGTGFVSGANVLTF	TGCGCCAGCAGCCATGCCGGGACAGGGTTCGTTTCTGGGGCCAACGTCCTGACTTTC
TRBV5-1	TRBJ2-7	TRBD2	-	CASGKREANSEQYF	TGCGCCAGCGGCAAGCGGGAGGCCAACTCCGAGCAGTACTTC
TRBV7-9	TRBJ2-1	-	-	CASSLNNEQFF	TGTGCCAGCAGCCTAAACAATGAGCAGTTCTTC